A selection of T cell receptor beta chains follows, all from one sample in a study of cytomegalovirus exposure and HLA in healthy donors. Here immunoSEQ multiplex PCR was the method, and the copy in TCRdb shows in-frame clones only, minus some. The repertoire holds about 300,000 clones, with about nine tenths as singletons. The sample consisted of PBMCs. The receptors shown here come from a man aged 40-55 years in good health and CMV-seropositive. CDR3s include the opening cysteine and the closing phenylalanine or tryptophan. Size tells how often a clone was seen (once, few, many) or the class of an expanded clone, and some rows leave it out.

J gene,clone size,V gene,CDR3 protein
TRBJ2-2,few,TRBV5-1,CASSSRLAGGHTGELFF
TRBJ2-1,.,TRBV5-6,CASSQRTSGYNEQFF
TRBJ2-1,.,TRBV7-9,CASTTREGVSSYNEQFF
TRBJ2-7,.,TRBV28,CASSLIDSYEQYF
TRBJ2-5,.,TRBV21-1,CASSKPLQGMGETQYF
TRBJ2-1,.,TRBV4-1,CASSQGGLGQGPYNEQFF
TRBJ2-7,.,TRBV4-1,CASSQELRLAGINEQYF
TRBJ2-4,.,TRBV7-9,CASSSTGALGRSIQYF
TRBJ2-7,.,TRBV7-2,CASSIYRGADYEQYF
TRBJ1-2,.,TRBV30,CAWSPDWSPYGGYTF
TRBJ2-1,.,TRBV29-1,CSVARTSGRAGSYNEQFF
TRBJ2-7,.,TRBV6-1,CASSATGSYEQYF
TRBJ1-1,.,TRBV10-2,CASSESEATEAFF
TRBJ2-7,.,TRBV5-6,CASSLTPSPRATYEQYF
TRBJ2-5,.,TRBV6-1,CASSGRDRVRETQYF
TRBJ2-3,.,TRBV11-2,CASSSRYGGTDTQYF
TRBJ1-3,.,TRBV21-1,CASSQGTGGSGNTIYF